The 22 T cell receptor beta chains presented below share a single source sample, sequenced in a study of blood T cell repertoires in COVID-19. The table came from immunoSEQ multiplex PCR; TCRdb's copy has only in-frame clones and leaves some out. The table includes fewer than 95,000 clones, about 88% detected once. The sequencing sample was made of peripheral blood. The receptor set was obtained from a man aged 45 to 65 with acute or convalescent COVID-19.

The chain carries TRBV27 and TRBJ1-4; TRBD1 matches 9 bases. The CDR3 contains 16 residues. Trimming at V came to 1 base and at J to 8 bases, leaving 8 bases not matched to a gene. Germline lookup yields CDR1 MNHEY and CDR2 SMNVEV (reference sequence). CDR3: CASSLFSEGQGEKLFF. In DNA, the CDR3 is TGTGCCAGCAGTTTATTCAGCGAAGGACAGGGGGAAAAACTGTTTTTT.

The chain couples TRBV27 to TRBJ2-2; TRBD2 matches at 9 bases. V lost 7 bases to trimming and J lost 6 bases; unmatched junction nucleotides: 12. The CDR3 contains 16 residues. Germline V lookup: CDR1 MNHEY, CDR2 SMNVEV (reference sequence). CDR3 sequence (DNA): TGTGCCAGCAAAGGGCTAGCGGGGCGAAACGCCGGGGAGCTGTTTTTT. This gives the protein CASKGLAGRNAGELFF.

In nucleotides, the CDR3 is TGCGCCAGCAGCTTTAGTCTAGCGGGGGGGCTGGCTGAGCAGTTCTTC. It codes for CASSFSLAGGLAEQFF. The rearrangement uses TRBV5-1 and TRBJ2-1; TRBD2 agrees at 12 bases. Per germline, CDR1 SGHRS and CDR2 YFSETQ. The V gene end was trimmed by 2 bases and the J gene end by 9 bases; junction bases not matched to a gene: 9. This CDR3 has 16 residues. Together with reference TRBV5-1 and TRBJ2-1, the CDR3 gives the full variable domain: KAGVTQTPRYLIKTRGQQVTLSCSPISGHRSVSWYQQTPGQGLQFLFEYFSETQRNKGNFPGRFSGRQFSNSRSEMNVSTLELGDSALYLCASSFSLAGGLAEQFFGPGTRLTVL.

The chain couples TRBV5-8 to TRBJ1-5; the D gene is possibly TRBD1 (6 bases). Germline loops: CDR1 SGHTS, CDR2 YDEGEE. The CDR3 is 17 amino acids. Trimming stripped 2 bases from V and 7 bases from J, with 22 bases between. The CDR3 bases are TGTGCCAGCAGCTTCCCGCAGGGGACCGCCGTTTGGCAGCCCCAGCATTTT. Translated: CASSFPQGTAVWQPQHF.

This chain uses TRBV7-8 with TRBJ1-2; 8 bases line up with TRBD1. The CDR3 length is 15 residues. The V and J ends lost 1 base and 8 bases, in that order; junction bases with no gene match: 9. CDR1 and CDR2 (germline): SGHVS, FQNEAQ. The CDR3 DNA follows: TGTGCCAGCAGCTTAGGTAGGACAGGGTATCGCGGCTACACCTTC. The encoded protein is CASSLGRTGYRGYTF.

This chain uses TRBV2 with TRBJ2-2, with 13 bases fitting TRBD2. The J segment lost 7 bases and the V segment lost 6 bases, leaving 2 bases of the junction unmatched. The CDR3 consists of 14 residues. Per germline, CDR1 SNHLY and CDR2 FYNNEI. CDR3 loop: CASRGLAGLGELFF. Here the CDR3 DNA reads TGTGCCAGCAGGGGACTAGCGGGGCTCGGGGAGCTGTTTTTT. Based on the CDR3 plus reference TRBV2 and TRBJ2-2, the full variable domain is EPEVTQTPSHQVTQMGQEVILRCVPISNHLYFYWYRQILGQKVEFLVSFYNNEISEKSEIFDDQFSVERPDGSNFTLKIRSTKLEDSAMYFCASRGLAGLGELFFGEGSRLTVL.

J is TRBJ1-4 and V is TRBV19; the D gene is possibly TRBD1 (6 bases). There are 14 residues in the CDR3. V lost 5 bases and J 5 bases, leaving 12 bases between the germline ends. Germline assignment: CDR1 LNHDA and CDR2 SQIVND (reference sequence). CDR3 residues: CASSWGQANEKLFF. In DNA form, the CDR3 reads TGTGCCAGTAGTTGGGGGCAGGCAAATGAAAAACTGTTTTTT. Full variable domain (missing parts from reference TRBV19 and TRBJ1-4): DGGITQSPKYLFRKEGQNVTLSCEQNLNHDAMYWYRQDPGQGLRLIYYSQIVNDFQKGDIAEGYSVSREKKESFPLTVTSAQKNPTAFYLCASSWGQANEKLFFGSGTQLSVL.

The chain links TRBV7-2 to TRBJ2-1, with D perhaps TRBD2 (6 bases). Germline-derived CDR1 and CDR2 are SGHTA and FQGNSA. CDR3 length: 13 residues. With 4 bases removed from V and 14 bases from J, the gap between germline ends came to 18 bases. The CDR3 reads CASSYTYGREEFF. The DNA of the CDR3 is TGTGCCAGCAGCTATACTTACGGCAGGGAGGAGTTCTTC.

The rearrangement links TRBV2 to TRBJ2-5; TRBD2 agrees at 10 bases. J lost 5 bases, V lost 7 bases, and 10 bases had no gene match. CDR3 length: 15 residues. From germline, CDR1 is SNHLY and CDR2 FYNNEI. The CDR3 DNA reads as TGTGCCAGCATAAGCGGGGGGGTCCCTGCGGAGACCCAGTACTTC. Protein: CASISGGVPAETQYF.

The chain couples TRBV5-6 to TRBJ2-2, with D tentatively TRBD1 (6 bases). This CDR3 has 15 residues. Germline V CDR1 and CDR2: SGHDT, YYEEEE. Trimming shortened V by 2 bases and J by 5 bases, and 13 bases separated the two germline ends. The CDR3, as DNA: TGTGCCAGCAGCTTTTTAGGGGGTGAAACCGGGGAGCTGTTTTTT. Translated, it gives CASSFLGGETGELFF.

This clone turned up a few times. This chain joins TRBV5-4 and TRBJ1-2; TRBD1 aligns across 8 bases. CDR1 and CDR2 (germline): SGHNT, YYREEE (reference sequence). The V gene end was trimmed by 0 bases and the J gene end by 4 bases; junction bases not matched to a gene: 8. The CDR3 runs to 16 residues. CDR3 sequence: CASSLGGSGQVYGYTF. CDR3 sequence (DNA): TGTGCCAGCAGCTTGGGCGGCTCGGGACAGGTCTATGGCTACACCTTC.

The chain employs TRBV11-2 and TRBJ2-7; 7 bases are a match to TRBD1. Germline V gene lookup returns CDR1 SGHAT and CDR2 FQNNGV. This CDR3 is 15 amino acids long. The V and J ends lost 5 bases and 0 bases, in that order; junction bases with no gene match: 7. The CDR3 DNA follows: TGTGCCAGCAGCGGACGCCGGGACAGCTCCTACGAGCAGTACTTC. It specifies CASSGRRDSSYEQYF.

This chain joins TRBV2 and TRBJ1-5; D is possibly TRBD1 (5 bases). V was pared by 4 bases and J by 2 bases, with 9 bases between. The CDR3 length is 14 residues. Germline loops: CDR1 SNHLY, CDR2 FYNNEI. The CDR3 here is CASSGQFRNQPQHF. The CDR3 nucleotides read TGTGCCAGCAGTGGACAGTTTCGCAATCAGCCCCAGCATTTT.

About this clone: The same CDR3 arises from other DNA sequences in this sample as well. The chain uses TRBV4-2 and TRBJ2-7; tentative D call: TRBD2 (5 bases). The CDR3 spans 15 residues. Germline V gene sequence: CDR1 LGHNA, CDR2 YNFKEQ. The CDR3 here is CASSQDLTSRYEQYV. As DNA, the CDR3 is TGTGCCAGCAGTCAAGATTTAACTAGTAGGTACGAGCAGTACGTC.

This sequence joins TRBV5-4 and TRBJ2-3; 8 bases map to TRBD2. Germline V CDR1 and CDR2: SGHNT, YYREEE (reference sequence). This CDR3 contains 16 residues. V lost 4 bases, J lost 1 base, and 8 bases stayed unmatched. The CDR3: CASSLSRRGGTDTQYF. For the CDR3, the DNA is TGTGCCAGCAGCCTTTCAAGGCGGGGGGGCACAGATACGCAGTATTTT.

This chain joins TRBV6-5 and TRBJ2-5, with TRBD1 matching over 7 bases. The germline V gene encodes CDR1 MNHEY and CDR2 SVGAGI. This CDR3 spans 14 amino acids. V gave up 6 bases and J gave up 7 bases; unmatched junction bases: 11. CDR3 amino acids: CASRREGGGGTQYF. CDR3 coding DNA: TGTGCCAGCAGGAGAGAAGGGGGCGGTGGGACCCAGTACTTC.

This chain joins TRBV15 and TRBJ2-3, with 7 positions matching TRBD1. This CDR3 has 16 amino acids. Germline assignment: CDR1 LNHNV and CDR2 YYDKDF (reference sequence). V was pared by 3 bases and J by 1 base, with 7 bases of the junction left unmatched. CDR3 DNA: TGTGCCACCAGCAGGGTAAACAGGGGCCGCACAGATACGCAGTATTTT. It codes for CATSRVNRGRTDTQYF.

The gene calls are TRBV28 and TRBJ1-2; 8 positions agree with TRBD1. There are 15 residues in the CDR3. Looked up from germline, CDR1 is MDHEN and CDR2 is SYDVKM. V trimming: 5 bases; J trimming: 5 bases; junction bases outside the gene matches: 10. This CDR3 reads CASSTGQGGLYGYTF. The CDR3 DNA reads as TGTGCCAGCAGTACCGGACAGGGAGGGCTGTATGGCTACACCTTC.

This chain links TRBV14 with TRBJ2-2, with 7 bases that match TRBD2. The CDR3 is 13 amino acids. V lost 8 bases and J lost 1; bases outside the gene matches: 1. Germline values: CDR1 SGHDN, CDR2 FVKESK. CDR3 region: CASAGVNTGELFF. In DNA form, the CDR3 reads TGTGCCAGCGCGGGGGTGAACACCGGGGAGCTGTTTTTT.

The V and J genes are TRBV30 and TRBJ1-5; D may be TRBD1 (5 bases). The V end was cut by 0 bases, the J end by 4 bases, with 7 bases between. In germline, CDR1 is GTSNPN, CDR2 SVGIG (reference sequence). There are 13 residues in the CDR3. The CDR3 is CAWSVKGNQPQHF. The CDR3 nucleotides read TGTGCCTGGAGTGTAAAGGGGAATCAGCCCCAGCATTTT.

The chain links TRBV5-1 to TRBJ2-2; perhaps TRBD2 as D (5 bases). The germline V gene has CDR1 SGHRS and CDR2 YFSETQ. The CDR3 has 15 amino acids. Between the trimmed V and J ends, which lost 0 bases and 7 bases, there was a span of 13 bases. The CDR3 loop reads CASSLGTLEGGELFF. CDR3 DNA sequence: TGCGCCAGCAGCTTGGGTACACTTGAGGGCGGGGAGCTGTTTTTT.

This clone came up a few times. The chain employs TRBV7-9 and TRBJ1-1; no firm D call. This CDR3 has 15 amino acids. Between the trimmed V and J ends, which lost 2 bases and 8 bases, there was a span of 18 bases. Germline-derived CDR1 and CDR2 are SEHNR and FQNEAQ (reference sequence). The CDR3 is CASSLPSTFPGEAFF. CDR3 in DNA: TGTGCCAGCAGCTTACCATCTACCTTTCCGGGAGAAGCTTTCTTT.